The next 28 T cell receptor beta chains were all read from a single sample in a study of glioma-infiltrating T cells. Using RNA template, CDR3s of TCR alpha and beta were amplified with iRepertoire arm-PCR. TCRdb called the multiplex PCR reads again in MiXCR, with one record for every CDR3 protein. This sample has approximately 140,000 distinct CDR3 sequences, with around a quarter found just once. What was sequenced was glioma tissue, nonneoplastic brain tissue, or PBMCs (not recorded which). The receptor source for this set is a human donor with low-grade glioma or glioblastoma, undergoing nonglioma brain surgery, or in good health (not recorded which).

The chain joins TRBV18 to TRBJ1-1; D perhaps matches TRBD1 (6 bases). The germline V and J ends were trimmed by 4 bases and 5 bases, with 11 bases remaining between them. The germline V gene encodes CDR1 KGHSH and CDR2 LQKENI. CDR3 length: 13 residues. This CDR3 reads CASSRATGTEAFF. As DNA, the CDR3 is TGTGCCAGCTCACGCGCTACAGGGACTGAAGCTTTCTTT.

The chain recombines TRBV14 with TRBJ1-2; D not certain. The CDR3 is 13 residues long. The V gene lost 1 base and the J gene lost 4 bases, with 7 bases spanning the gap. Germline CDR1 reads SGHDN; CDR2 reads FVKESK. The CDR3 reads CASSQASIYGYTF. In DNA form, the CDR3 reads TGTGCCAGCAGCCAAGCAAGTATCTATGGCTACACCTTC.

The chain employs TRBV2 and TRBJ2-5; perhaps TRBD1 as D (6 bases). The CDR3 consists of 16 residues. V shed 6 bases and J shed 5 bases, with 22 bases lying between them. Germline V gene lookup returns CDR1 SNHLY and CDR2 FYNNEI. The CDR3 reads CASSPFGRARGETQYF. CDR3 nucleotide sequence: TGTGCCAGCAGCCCATTCGGCAGGGCGAGGGGGGAGACCCAGTACTTC.

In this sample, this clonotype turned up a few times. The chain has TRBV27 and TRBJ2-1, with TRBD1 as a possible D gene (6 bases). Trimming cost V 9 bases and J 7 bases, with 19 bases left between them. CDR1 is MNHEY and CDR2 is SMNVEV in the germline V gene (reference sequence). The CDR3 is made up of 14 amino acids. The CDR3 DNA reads TGTGCCAGTTCTCCGAGGGGGTATAGTAATGAGCAGTTCTTC. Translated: CASSPRGYSNEQFF.

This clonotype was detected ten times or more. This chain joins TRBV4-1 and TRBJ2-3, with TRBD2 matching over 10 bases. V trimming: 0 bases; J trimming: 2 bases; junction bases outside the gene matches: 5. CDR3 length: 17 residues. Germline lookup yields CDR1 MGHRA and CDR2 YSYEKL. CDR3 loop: CASSQDALAGNTDTQYF. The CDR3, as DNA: TGCGCCAGCAGCCAAGATGCACTAGCGGGGAACACAGATACGCAGTATTTT.

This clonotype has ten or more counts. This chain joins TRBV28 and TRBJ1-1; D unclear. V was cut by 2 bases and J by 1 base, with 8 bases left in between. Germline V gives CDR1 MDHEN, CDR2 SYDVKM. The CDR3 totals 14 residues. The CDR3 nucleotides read TGTGCCAGCAGTTTAGTCGGAGAGAACACTGAAGCTTTCTTT. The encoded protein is CASSLVGENTEAFF. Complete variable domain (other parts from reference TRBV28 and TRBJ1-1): DVKVTQSSRYLVKRTGEKVFLECVQDMDHENMFWYRQDPGLGLRLIYFSYDVKMKEKGDIPEGYSVSREKKERFSLILESASTNQTSMYLCASSLVGENTEAFFGQGTRLTVV.

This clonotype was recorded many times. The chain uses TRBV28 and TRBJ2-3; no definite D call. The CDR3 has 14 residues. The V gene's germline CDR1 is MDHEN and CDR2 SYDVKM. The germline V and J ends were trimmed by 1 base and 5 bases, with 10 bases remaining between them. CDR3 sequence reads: CASSLSDTVDTQYF. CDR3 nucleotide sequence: TGTGCCAGCAGTTTATCCGACACGGTAGATACGCAGTATTTT.

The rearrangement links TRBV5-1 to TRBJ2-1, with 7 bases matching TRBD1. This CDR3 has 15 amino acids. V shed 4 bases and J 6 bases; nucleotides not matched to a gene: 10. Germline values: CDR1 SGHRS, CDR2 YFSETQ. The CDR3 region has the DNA TGCGCCAGCAGCACCGACAGGGATAATCGCAATGAGCAGTTCTTC. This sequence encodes CASSTDRDNRNEQFF.

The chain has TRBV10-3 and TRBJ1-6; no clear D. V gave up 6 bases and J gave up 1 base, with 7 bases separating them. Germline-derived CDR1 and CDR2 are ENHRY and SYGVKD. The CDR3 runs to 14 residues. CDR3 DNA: TGTGCCATCAGGGATGCGTCCTATAATTCACCCCTCCACTTT. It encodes CAIRDASYNSPLHF.

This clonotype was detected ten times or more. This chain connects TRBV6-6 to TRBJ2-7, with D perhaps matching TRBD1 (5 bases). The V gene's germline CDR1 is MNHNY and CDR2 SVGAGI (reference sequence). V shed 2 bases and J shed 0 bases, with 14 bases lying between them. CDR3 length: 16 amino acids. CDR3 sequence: CASSYPTGNSSYEQYV. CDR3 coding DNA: TGTGCCAGCAGTTACCCCACAGGTAATAGCTCCTACGAGCAGTACGTC.

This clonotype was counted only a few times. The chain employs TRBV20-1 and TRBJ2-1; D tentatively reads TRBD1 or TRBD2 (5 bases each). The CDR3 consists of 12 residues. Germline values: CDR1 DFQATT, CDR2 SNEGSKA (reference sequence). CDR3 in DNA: TGCAGCTCGGAGGACAACTACAATGAGCAGTTCTTC. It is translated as CSSEDNYNEQFF.

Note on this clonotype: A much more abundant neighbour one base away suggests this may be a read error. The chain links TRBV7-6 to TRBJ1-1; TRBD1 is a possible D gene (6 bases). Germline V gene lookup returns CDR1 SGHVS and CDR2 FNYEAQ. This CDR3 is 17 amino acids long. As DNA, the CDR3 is TGTGCCACCAGCAGAAGGGGGACGCCCACCACGAACACTGAAGCTTTCTTT. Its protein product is CATSRRGTPTTNTEAFF.

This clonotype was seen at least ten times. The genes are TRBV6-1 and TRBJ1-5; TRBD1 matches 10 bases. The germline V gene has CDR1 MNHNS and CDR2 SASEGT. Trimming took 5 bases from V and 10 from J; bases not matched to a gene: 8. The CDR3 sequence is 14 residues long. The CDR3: CASSPRTGGKPQHF. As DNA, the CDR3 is TGTGCCAGCAGTCCGCGGACAGGGGGTAAACCCCAGCATTTT.

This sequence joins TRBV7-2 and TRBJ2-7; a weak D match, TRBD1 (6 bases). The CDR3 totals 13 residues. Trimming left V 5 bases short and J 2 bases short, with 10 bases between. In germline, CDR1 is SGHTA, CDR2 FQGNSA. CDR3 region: CASSKGQPYEQYV. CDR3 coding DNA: TGTGCCAGCAGCAAGGGACAACCCTACGAGCAGTACGTC.

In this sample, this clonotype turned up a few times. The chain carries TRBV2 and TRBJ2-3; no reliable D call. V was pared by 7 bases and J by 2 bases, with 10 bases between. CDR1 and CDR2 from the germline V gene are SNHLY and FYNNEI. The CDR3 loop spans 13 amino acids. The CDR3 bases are TGTGCCAGCAATAGACCGCTCACAGATACGCAGTATTTT. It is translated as CASNRPLTDTQYF.

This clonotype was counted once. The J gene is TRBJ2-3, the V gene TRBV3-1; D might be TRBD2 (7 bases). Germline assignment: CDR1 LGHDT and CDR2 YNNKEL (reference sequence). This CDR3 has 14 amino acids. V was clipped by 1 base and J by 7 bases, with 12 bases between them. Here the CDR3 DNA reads TGTGCCAGCAGCCAAGCGGGGGGCCCCTATACGCAGTATTTT. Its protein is CASSQAGGPYTQYF.

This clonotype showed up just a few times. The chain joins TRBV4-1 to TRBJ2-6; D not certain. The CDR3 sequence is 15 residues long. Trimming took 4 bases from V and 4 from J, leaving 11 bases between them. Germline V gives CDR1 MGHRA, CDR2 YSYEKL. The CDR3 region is CASSPPGPGANVLTF. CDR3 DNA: TGCGCCAGCAGCCCCCCTGGGCCCGGGGCCAACGTCCTGACTTTC.

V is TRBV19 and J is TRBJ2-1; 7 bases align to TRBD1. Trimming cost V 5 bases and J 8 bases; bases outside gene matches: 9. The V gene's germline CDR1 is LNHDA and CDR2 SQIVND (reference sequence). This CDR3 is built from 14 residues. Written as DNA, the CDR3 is TGTGCCAGTAGTGCTGGGACAGCGGTCGATGAGCAGTTCTTC. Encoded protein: CASSAGTAVDEQFF.

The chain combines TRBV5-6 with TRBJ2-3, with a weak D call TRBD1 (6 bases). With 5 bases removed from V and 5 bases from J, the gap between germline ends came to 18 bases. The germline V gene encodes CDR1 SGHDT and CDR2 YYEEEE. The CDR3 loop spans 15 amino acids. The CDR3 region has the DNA TGTGCCAGCAGAATCCGGCGGACAGTGGGAGATACGCAGTATTTT. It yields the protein CASRIRRTVGDTQYF.

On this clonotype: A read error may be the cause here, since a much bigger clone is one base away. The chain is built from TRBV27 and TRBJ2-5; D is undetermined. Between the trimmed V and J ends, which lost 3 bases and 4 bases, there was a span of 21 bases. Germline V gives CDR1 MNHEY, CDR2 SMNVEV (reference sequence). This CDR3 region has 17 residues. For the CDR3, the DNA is TGTGCCAGCAGTTTCATTGGGTGGCACTCATGGTTAGAGACCCAGTACTTC. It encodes CASSFIGWHSWLETQYF.

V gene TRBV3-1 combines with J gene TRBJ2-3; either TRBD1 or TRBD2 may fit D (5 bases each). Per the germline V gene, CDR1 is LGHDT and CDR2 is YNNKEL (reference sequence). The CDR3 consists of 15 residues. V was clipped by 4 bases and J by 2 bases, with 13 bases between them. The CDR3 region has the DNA TGTGCCAGCAGCCTGGGGGACGGCGCCACAGATACGCAGTATTTT. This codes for CASSLGDGATDTQYF.

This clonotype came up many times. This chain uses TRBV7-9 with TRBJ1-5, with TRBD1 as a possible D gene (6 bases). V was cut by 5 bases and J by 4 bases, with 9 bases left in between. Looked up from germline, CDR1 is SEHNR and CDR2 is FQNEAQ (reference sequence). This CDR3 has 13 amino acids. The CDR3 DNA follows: TGTGCCAGCAGCCGCACAGGGAATCAGCCCCAGCATTTT. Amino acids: CASSRTGNQPQHF.

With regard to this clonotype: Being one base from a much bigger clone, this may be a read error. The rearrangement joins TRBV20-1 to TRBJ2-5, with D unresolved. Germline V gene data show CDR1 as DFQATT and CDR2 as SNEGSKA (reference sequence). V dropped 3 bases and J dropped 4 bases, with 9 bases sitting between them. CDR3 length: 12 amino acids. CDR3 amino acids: CSASTGVETQYF. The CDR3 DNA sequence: TGCAGTGCTAGCACGGGCGTAGAGACCCAGTACTTC.

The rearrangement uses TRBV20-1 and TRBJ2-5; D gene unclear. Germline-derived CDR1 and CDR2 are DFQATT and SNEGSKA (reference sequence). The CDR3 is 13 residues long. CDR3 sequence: CNVPTGWGETQYF. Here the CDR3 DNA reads TGCAATGTCCCAACCGGGTGGGGAGAGACCCAGTACTTC.

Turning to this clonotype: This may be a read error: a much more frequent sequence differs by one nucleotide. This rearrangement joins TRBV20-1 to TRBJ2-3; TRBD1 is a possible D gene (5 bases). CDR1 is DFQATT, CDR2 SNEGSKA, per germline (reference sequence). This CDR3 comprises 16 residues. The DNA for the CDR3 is TGCAGTGCTAGAGATCTGGCCAGTACAGGCGTAGATGCGCAGTATTTT. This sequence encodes CSARDLASTGVDAQYF.

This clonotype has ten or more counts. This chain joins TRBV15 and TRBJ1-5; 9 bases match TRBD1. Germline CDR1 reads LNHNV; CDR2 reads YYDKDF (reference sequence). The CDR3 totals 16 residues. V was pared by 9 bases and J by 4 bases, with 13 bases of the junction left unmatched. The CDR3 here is CATETRGQGANQPQHF. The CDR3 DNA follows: TGTGCCACAGAAACCCGGGGACAGGGAGCGAATCAGCCCCAGCATTTT.

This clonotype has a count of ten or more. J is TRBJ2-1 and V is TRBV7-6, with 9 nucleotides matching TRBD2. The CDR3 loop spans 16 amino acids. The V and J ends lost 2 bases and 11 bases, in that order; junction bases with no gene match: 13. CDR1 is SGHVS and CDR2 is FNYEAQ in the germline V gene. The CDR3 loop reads CASSLISGGRKPKQFF. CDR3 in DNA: TGTGCCAGCAGCTTAATCAGCGGGGGGCGCAAGCCTAAGCAGTTCTTC.

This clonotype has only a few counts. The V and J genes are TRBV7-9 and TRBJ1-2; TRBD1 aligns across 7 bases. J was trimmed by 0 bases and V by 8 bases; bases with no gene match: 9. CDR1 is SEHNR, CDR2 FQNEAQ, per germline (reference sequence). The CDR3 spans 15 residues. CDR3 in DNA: TGTGCCAGCCTCGACAGGGCGGGAGCTAACTATGGCTACACCTTC. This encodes CASLDRAGANYGYTF. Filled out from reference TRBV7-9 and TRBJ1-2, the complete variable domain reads DTGVSQNPRHKITKRGQNVTFRCDPISEHNRLYWYRQTLGQGPEFLTYFQNEAQLEKSRLLSDRFSAERPKGSFSTLEIQRTEQGDSAMYLCASLDRAGANYGYTFGSGTRLTVV.